A selection of T cell receptor beta chains follows, all from one sample in a study of blood T cell repertoires in COVID-19. TCRdb's table, derived via immunoSEQ multiplex PCR, lists solely in-frame clones and lacks some. The table has around 140,000 clones, 75% to 90% seen once. Sequencing input: peripheral blood. These receptors all stem from a man aged 70-80 years who had recovered from COVID-19. The CDR3 runs from the conserved cysteine through the conserved F or W. D genes are given only for firm matches. Part of the rows lack a size; the others show once, few, many or a class for expanded clones.

TRBV5-1	TRBD2	many	TRBJ2-7	TGCGCCAGCAGCTTTACTAGCGGGAGCTACTCCTACGAGCAGTACTTC	CASSFTSGSYSYEQYF
TRBV7-9	-	-	TRBJ2-7	TGTGCCAGCAGCGCTACTAGCACCGAGCAGTACTTC	CASSATSTEQYF
TRBV18	TRBD2	-	TRBJ2-5	TGTGCCAGCTCACCCGCTGGGACTAGCGGGAGAGGGGAGACCCAGTACTTC	CASSPAGTSGRGETQYF
TRBV2	TRBD1	-	TRBJ2-7	TGTGCCAGCAGGGACAGGGACTACGAGCAGTACTTC	CASRDRDYEQYF
TRBV11-3	TRBD1	-	TRBJ2-3	TGTGCCAGCAGCCCCGGGACAGGGGCTTATACGCAGTATTTT	CASSPGTGAYTQYF
TRBV6-2/TRBV6-3	-	-	TRBJ1-5	TGTGCCAGCAGTTACTCGGGGGCTCTGAGCAATCAGCCCCAGCATTTT	CASSYSGALSNQPQHF
TRBV9	TRBD1	-	TRBJ2-6	TGTGCCAGCAGCCCCCTCACAGGGGCTGGGGCCAACGTCCTGACTTTC	CASSPLTGAGANVLTF
TRBV29-1	-	-	TRBJ2-5	TGCAGCGTTGAAGGGCCTTGGGAGACCCAGTACTTC	CSVEGPWETQYF
TRBV10-1	TRBD1	-	TRBJ2-2	TGCGCCAGCAGTGAGGTAGTAGGGGGCGAGCTGTTTTTT	CASSEVVGGELFF
TRBV27	-	once	TRBJ1-5	TGTGCCAGCAGTTTAGTCTGGCAGGGCAATCAGCCCCAGCATTTT	CASSLVWQGNQPQHF
TRBV27	-	-	TRBJ2-5	TGTGCCAGCAGTTCCCTACCCGGAGGGGAGACCCAGTACTTC	CASSSLPGGETQYF